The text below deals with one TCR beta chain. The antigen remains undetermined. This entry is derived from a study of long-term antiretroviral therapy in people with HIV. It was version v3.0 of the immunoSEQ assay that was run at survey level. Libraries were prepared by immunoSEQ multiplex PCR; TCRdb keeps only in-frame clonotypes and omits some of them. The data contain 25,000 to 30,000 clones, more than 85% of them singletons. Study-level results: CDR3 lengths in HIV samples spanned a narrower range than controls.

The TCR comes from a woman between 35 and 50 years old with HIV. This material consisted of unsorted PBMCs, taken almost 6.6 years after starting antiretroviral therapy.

CDR3 amino acids: CASSAGQGSAQPQHF. The DNA of the CDR3 is TGTGCCAGCAGTGCCGGACAGGGTTCGGCTCAGCCCCAGCATTTT. V usage is TRBV6-1 and J usage is TRBJ1-5, with 8 bases matching TRBD1. Per germline, CDR1 MNHNS and CDR2 SASEGT. V lost 4 bases, J lost 6 bases, and 8 bases stayed unmatched. The CDR3 runs to 15 residues.